Listed below are T cell receptor beta chains from one sample, sequenced in a study of immune evolution from preneoplasia to lung adenocarcinoma. The table came from immunoSEQ multiplex PCR; TCRdb's copy has only in-frame clones and leaves some out. The sample yields 20,000 to 30,000 clones, about 74% seen once. The sequencing sample was made of FFPE invasive lung adenocarcinoma tissue. These receptors were obtained from a person in their sixties with invasive lung adenocarcinoma. Some clones in this sample may be carry-over from other donors' samples. CDR3s include the opening cysteine and the closing phenylalanine or tryptophan. The D gene is left open where the match is weak. The listing skips clone size in some rows; elsewhere it reads once, few, many or a size class.

clone_size	d_call	v_call	cdr3_length	j_call	cdr3_aa	cdr3_nt
-	TRBD2	TRBV5-1	16	TRBJ2-3	CASSPPLERDTDTQYF	TGCGCCAGCAGCCCCCCGCTCGAGCGGGACACAGATACGCAGTATTTT
-	-	TRBV30	16	TRBJ2-6	CAWTGGGFSGANVLTF	TGTGCCTGGACAGGGGGGGGTTTCTCTGGGGCCAACGTCCTGACTTTC
large	-	TRBV18	15	TRBJ2-7	CASSSRQGLSYEQYF	TGTGCCAGCTCCTCCAGGCAGGGGTTGAGCTACGAGCAGTACTTC
-	-	TRBV28	16	TRBJ2-3	CANSLGGRGYTDTQYF	TGTGCCAACAGTTTAGGGGGGCGGGGGTACACAGATACGCAGTATTTT
-	-	TRBV11-2	15	TRBJ1-1	CASSLVRTANTEAFF	TGTGCCAGCAGCTTGGTAAGGACGGCGAACACTGAAGCTTTCTTT
-	-	TRBV27	11	TRBJ1-2	CASEGSYGYTF	TGTGCCAGCGAGGGATCCTATGGCTACACCTTC
-	-	TRBV7-3	14	TRBJ2-1	CASSLLRDGDEQFF	TGTGCCAGCAGCTTATTGCGGGATGGTGATGAGCAGTTCTTC
-	-	TRBV5-6	16	TRBJ2-2	CASSPRGGIWSGELFF	TGTGCCAGCAGCCCCAGGGGGGGGATATGGTCCGGGGAGCTGTTTTTT
-	-	TRBV30	12	TRBJ2-7	CAWNSGTREQYF	TGTGCCTGGAACTCCGGGACACGCGAGCAGTACTTC
-	TRBD2	TRBV7-9	15	TRBJ2-2	CAGQGGSVGTGELFF	TGTGCCGGGCAAGGCGGGAGCGTCGGCACCGGGGAGCTGTTTTTT
-	TRBD2	TRBV5-5	15	TRBJ2-7	CASSFELAGVGEQYF	TGTGCCAGCAGCTTCGAACTAGCGGGTGTAGGTGAGCAGTACTTC
-	-	TRBV18	16	TRBJ1-4	CASSPQSGRTNEKLFF	TGTGCCAGCTCACCACAGTCAGGGAGAACTAATGAAAAACTGTTTTTT
-	TRBD1	TRBV2	15	TRBJ1-5	CASTPSHRGEQPQHF	TGTGCCAGCACCCCGAGCCACAGGGGAGAACAGCCCCAGCATTTT
-	TRBD1	TRBV7-8	15	TRBJ1-2	CASSHLETGDYGYTF	TGTGCCAGCAGCCACCTGGAGACAGGGGACTATGGCTACACCTTC
-	-	TRBV15	17	TRBJ2-7	CATSRGGGTGSLDEQYF	TGTGCCACCAGCAGAGGGGGGGGAACAGGGAGTCTCGACGAGCAGTACTTC
-	-	TRBV19	13	TRBJ2-7	CASRTTSGIEQYF	TGTGCCAGTAGGACGACCTCAGGGATCGAGCAGTACTTC
-	-	TRBV20-1	11	TRBJ2-1	CSAEGHRRQFF	TGCAGTGCGGAGGGACACAGGAGGCAGTTCTTC
few	TRBD2	TRBV6-4	16	TRBJ2-2	CASSVSGTSQVPELFF	TGTGCCAGCAGTGTCTCCGGGACTAGCCAAGTGCCGGAGCTGTTTTTT
-	-	TRBV7-2	15	TRBJ1-3	CASSLEGLSGNTIYF	TGTGCCAGCAGCTTAGAAGGCCTCTCTGGAAACACCATATATTTT
-	-	TRBV28	17	TRBJ1-4	CASSLMWGPKTNEKLFF	TGTGCCAGCAGTTTAATGTGGGGGCCCAAAACTAATGAAAAACTGTTTTTT
-	-	TRBV19	14	TRBJ2-1	CASSRTWTYNEQFF	TGTGCCAGTAGTAGAACTTGGACCTACAATGAGCAGTTCTTC
-	-	TRBV14	15	TRBJ2-5	CASSQSRGRIETQYF	TGTGCCAGCAGCCAATCCAGGGGGAGGATCGAGACCCAGTACTTC
-	-	TRBV19	15	TRBJ1-1	CASSIAPGANTEAFF	TGTGCCAGTAGTATAGCTCCAGGGGCGAACACTGAAGCTTTCTTT
-	-	TRBV7-2	15	TRBJ2-7	CASSLAGAASYEQYF	TGTGCCAGCAGCTTAGCGGGGGCAGCTTCCTACGAGCAGTACTTC
-	TRBD1	TRBV25-1	13	TRBJ1-1	CASEDRLNTEAFF	TGTGCCAGTGAGGACAGGCTGAACACTGAAGCTTTCTTT
-	-	TRBV11-2	14	TRBJ2-1	CASSPYDRRNEQFF	TGTGCCAGCAGCCCTTATGACAGGAGAAATGAGCAGTTCTTC
medium-sized	-	TRBV5-4	15	TRBJ1-2	CASSLSQGGSYGYTF	TGTGCCAGCAGCTTGTCCCAGGGCGGATCCTATGGCTACACCTTC
-	-	TRBV19	14	TRBJ2-1	CASNNRVKYNEQFF	TGTGCCAGTAATAACAGGGTCAAGTACAATGAGCAGTTCTTC
few	TRBD2	TRBV10-3	16	TRBJ2-7	CATTPFPTSGRDEQYF	TGTGCCACCACCCCGTTCCCGACTAGCGGGAGGGACGAGCAGTACTTC
-	TRBD2	TRBV30	14	TRBJ2-1	CAWSKGTSFLEQFF	TGTGCCTGGAGTAAGGGGACTAGCTTTCTTGAGCAGTTCTTC
-	-	TRBV29-1	11	TRBJ2-7	CSVSTLAEQYF	TGCAGCGTCTCAACCTTAGCGGAGCAGTACTTC
-	-	TRBV4-2	13	TRBJ2-7	CASSQEQGDSPYF	TGTGCCAGCAGCCAAGAGCAGGGAGATAGCCCGTACTTC
-	-	TRBV2	12	TRBJ1-2	CASSEGFYGYTF	TGTGCCAGCAGTGAAGGTTTTTATGGCTACACCTTC
once	-	TRBV7-8	15	TRBJ2-5	CASSLRLGRGQTQYF	TGTGCCAGCAGCTTAAGGTTGGGGAGGGGGCAGACCCAGTACTTC
medium-sized	TRBD1	TRBV7-2	16	TRBJ1-2	CASSLGGQGSDYGYTF	TGTGCCAGCAGCTTAGGAGGACAGGGATCGGACTATGGCTACACCTTC
once	TRBD2	TRBV7-2	16	TRBJ2-5	CASTRGREGRGETQYF	TGTGCCAGCACCCGGGGGCGGGAGGGCCGGGGAGAGACCCAGTACTTC
-	-	TRBV21-1	17	TRBJ2-2	CASSSRGGATGTGELFF	TGTGCCAGCAGCTCCCGGGGCGGGGCCACGGGCACCGGGGAGCTGTTTTTT
-	-	TRBV14	13	TRBJ2-4	CASSQRHKNIQYF	TGTGCCAGCAGCCAACGGCATAAAAACATTCAGTACTTC
-	-	TRBV9	13	TRBJ2-3	CASSVGSQDTQYF	TGTGCCAGCAGCGTCGGGAGCCAGGATACGCAGTATTTT
-	-	TRBV11-2	11	TRBJ2-2	CASSTNSELFF	TGTGCCAGCAGCACGAACTCAGAGCTGTTTTTT
-	-	TRBV25-1	13	TRBJ2-7	CASSESGWAEQYF	TGTGCCAGCAGTGAATCGGGGTGGGCCGAGCAGTACTTC
few	TRBD1	TRBV9	15	TRBJ1-4	CASSSWTGFNEKLFF	TGTGCCAGCAGCTCATGGACAGGGTTTAATGAAAAACTGTTTTTT
-	-	TRBV6-1	14	TRBJ2-5	CASRSPTSVETQYF	TGTGCCAGCAGGTCACCCACTAGTGTAGAGACCCAGTACTTC
-	TRBD1	TRBV29-1	15	TRBJ2-1	CSVGTGFRSYNEQFF	TGCAGCGTGGGGACAGGGTTTCGCTCCTACAATGAGCAGTTCTTC
-	-	TRBV2	15	TRBJ2-1	CASRPNRGRINEQFF	TGTGCCAGCAGACCCAACCGGGGTAGGATCAATGAGCAGTTCTTC
few	-	TRBV11-3	13	TRBJ2-5	CASSLGTAETQYF	TGTGCCAGCAGCTTAGGGACGGCAGAGACCCAGTACTTC
-	TRBD2	TRBV5-1	17	TRBJ2-7	CASSQPQRGGYYYEQYF	TGCGCCAGCAGCCAACCCCAACGCGGGGGGTACTACTACGAGCAGTACTTC
-	TRBD1	TRBV6-4	16	TRBJ1-1	CASSESDRIMNTEAFF	TGTGCCAGCAGTGAATCGGACAGGATAATGAACACTGAAGCTTTCTTT
-	TRBD2	TRBV7-2	17	TRBJ2-3	CASSLSPASGRVNTQYF	TGTGCCAGCAGCTTATCCCCGGCTAGCGGGAGGGTAAATACGCAGTATTTT
-	TRBD2	TRBV7-2	16	TRBJ2-7	CASSPDTSGRLYEQYF	TGTGCCAGCAGCCCAGATACTAGCGGGAGGTTGTACGAGCAGTACTTC
-	-	TRBV5-5	16	TRBJ2-2	CASSHGGGTNTGELFF	TGTGCCAGCAGCCATGGTGGCGGGACGAACACCGGGGAGCTGTTTTTT
few	TRBD2	TRBV14	13	TRBJ2-3	CASGLAGTDTQYF	TGTGCCAGCGGACTAGCCGGCACAGATACGCAGTATTTT